Below, 26 T cell receptor beta chains from the same sample are listed, as sequenced in a study of blood T cell repertoires in COVID-19 (dated by TCRdb to about 2020). Library method: the immunoSEQ multiplex PCR assay. Drawn from immuneACCESS, this table holds only the in-frame rearrangements with V and J called that TCRdb kept. Clones are partly lost; checked studies trace under half to an unresolved V gene and leave the rest unexplained. This sample holds 250,000 or so clones; about 90% were observed only once. The top ten constitute about 0.79% of the sample. The sample comprised peripheral blood. These receptors were collected from a young man with COVID-19, enrolled during active disease.

J is TRBJ2-1 and V is TRBV5-1; 8 nucleotides align to TRBD2. The V gene's germline CDR1 is SGHRS and CDR2 YFSETQ. The ends lost 0 bases at V and 0 bases at J; junction bases unmatched: 8. The CDR3 loop spans 18 amino acids. In DNA, the CDR3 is TGCGCCAGCAGCTTGGTTCGGGGGGGGCGGAGCTCCTACAATGAGCAGTTCTTC. Translated, it gives CASSLVRGGRSSYNEQFF. Using reference TRBV5-1 and TRBJ2-1 for the parts outside the CDR3, the full variable domain is KAGVTQTPRYLIKTRGQQVTLSCSPISGHRSVSWYQQTPGQGLQFLFEYFSETQRNKGNFPGRFSGRQFSNSRSEMNVSTLELGDSALYLCASSLVRGGRSSYNEQFFGPGTRLTVL.

The V call is TRBV29-1, the J call TRBJ2-5, with 8 bases matching TRBD2. The junction had 3 bases not matched to a gene; V was cut back by 4 bases and J by 5 bases. Germline V gene lookup returns CDR1 SQVTM and CDR2 ANQGSEA. The CDR3 is 12 amino acids. The CDR3 DNA sequence: TGCAGCGTTGCGGGGGGGGATGAGACCCAGTACTTC. It translates to CSVAGGDETQYF.

The chain has TRBV12-3 or TRBV12-4 and TRBJ1-2, with 8 bases matching TRBD1. The length of the CDR3 is 13 residues. The ends lost 6 bases at V and 4 bases at J; junction bases unmatched: 4. The CDR3 here is CASSHGTGYGYTF. The CDR3 nucleotides read TGTGCCAGCAGCCATGGGACAGGCTATGGCTACACCTTC.

The V and J genes are TRBV9 and TRBJ2-1, with D perhaps matching TRBD1 (5 bases). The V and J ends lost 2 bases and 2 bases respectively, with 11 bases between them. From germline, CDR1 is SGDLS and CDR2 YYNGEE. This CDR3 is built from 15 residues. CDR3 nucleotide sequence: TGTGCCAGCAGCGTCTGGGAAGGGGCCTACAATGAGCAGTTCTTC. Translated: CASSVWEGAYNEQFF.

This chain joins TRBV12-3 or TRBV12-4 and TRBJ2-7; maybe TRBD1 (6 bases). The CDR3 has 13 residues. V was trimmed by 4 bases and J by 4 bases, leaving 11 bases between them. The CDR3 reads CASSSQGPYEQYF. CDR3 sequence (DNA): TGTGCCAGCAGTTCACAGGGACCTTACGAGCAGTACTTC.

This chain uses TRBV7-9 with TRBJ1-6; TRBD1 is a possible D gene (6 bases). V dropped 3 bases and J dropped 0 bases, with 9 bases sitting between them. The CDR3 totals 16 residues. The germline CDR1 and CDR2 sequences are SEHNR and FQNEAQ (reference sequence). CDR3 coding DNA: TGTGCCAGCAGCTTCACAGGGAGCTCCTATAATTCACCCCTCCACTTT. Translating it yields CASSFTGSSYNSPLHF.

V and J are TRBV10-3 and TRBJ2-7, with 9 bases matching TRBD2. With V trimmed by 4 bases and J by 2 bases, 3 bases remained unmatched. CDR3 size: 14 residues. Per the germline V gene, CDR1 is ENHRY and CDR2 is SYGVKD. This CDR3 is CAISGTSATYEQYF. CDR3 DNA sequence: TGTGCCATCAGTGGGACTAGCGCGACCTACGAGCAGTACTTC.

The CDR3 DNA reads as TGTGCCAGCAGCTCCGGACAGGGAGGCCCAGATACGCAGTATTTT. Translating it yields CASSSGQGGPDTQYF. The V call is TRBV13, the J call TRBJ2-3; 8 bases match TRBD1. The trim removed 4 bases at V and 4 bases at J, leaving 7 bases unmatched. The CDR3 has 15 residues. Per the germline V gene, CDR1 is PRHDT and CDR2 is FYEKMQ (reference sequence). The full variable domain, in which reference TRBV13 and TRBJ2-3 provide the parts outside the CDR3, is AAGVIQSPRHLIKEKRETATLKCYPIPRHDTVYWYQQGPGQDPQFLISFYEKMQSDKGSIPDRFSAQQFSDYHSELNMSSLELGDSALYFCASSSGQGGPDTQYFGPGTRLTVL.

The rearrangement links TRBV5-6 to TRBJ2-3; D perhaps matches TRBD1 (5 bases). Between the trimmed V and J ends, which lost 6 bases and 2 bases, there was a span of 10 bases. Looked up from germline, CDR1 is SGHDT and CDR2 is YYEEEE. The CDR3 runs 13 residues. CDR3 coding DNA: TGTGCCAGCAACGGACAAGACACAGATACGCAGTATTTT. Translating gives CASNGQDTDTQYF. The full variable domain, completed using reference TRBV5-6 and TRBJ2-3, is DAGVTQSPTHLIKTRGQQVTLRCSPKSGHDTVSWYQQALGQGPQFIFQYYEEEERQRGNFPDRFSGHQFPNYSSELNVNALLLGDSALYLCASNGQDTDTQYFGPGTRLTVL.

The gene calls are TRBV27 and TRBJ1-1; no clear D gene. Trimming removed 5 bases from V and 4 bases from J, with 14 bases in between. The germline CDR1 and CDR2 sequences are MNHEY and SMNVEV (reference sequence). The CDR3 runs 14 residues. The CDR3 DNA sequence: TGTGCCAGCAGTCCCCACCCCCCGGGCACTGAAGCTTTCTTT. Protein product: CASSPHPPGTEAFF.

The rearrangement links TRBV3-1 (or the pseudogene TRBV3-2) to TRBJ2-5, with TRBD2 matching over 10 bases. V was clipped by 3 bases and J by 2 bases; unmatched bases: 9. Germline V gene sequence: CDR1 LGHDT, CDR2 YNNKEL (reference sequence). The CDR3 consists of 17 residues. In nucleotides, the CDR3 is TGTGCCAGCAGCCAGGGACCATTAGCGGGGGGTCAAGAGACCCAGTACTTC. Protein: CASSQGPLAGGQETQYF.

The V and J genes are TRBV7-2 and TRBJ1-2, with 7 bases fitting TRBD1. The ends lost 4 bases at V and 7 bases at J; junction bases unmatched: 3. This CDR3 has 12 amino acids. From germline, CDR1 is SGHTA and CDR2 FQGNSA. DNA for the CDR3: TGTGCCAGCAGCTCGACAGGGCCTGGCTACACCTTC. This encodes CASSSTGPGYTF.

This clone was recorded only once. The chain employs TRBV5-6 and TRBJ2-1; 8 bases match TRBD1. Unmatched junction bases numbered 5, after V lost 4 bases and J lost 8 bases. Germline CDR1 SGHDT, CDR2 YYEEEE. CDR3 length: 13 residues. CDR3 in amino acids: CASSPGTGHEQFF. The CDR3 coding sequence is TGTGCCAGCAGCCCCGGGACAGGTCATGAGCAGTTCTTC.

The rearrangement links TRBV5-6 to TRBJ1-6; possibly TRBD1 for D (6 bases). This CDR3 has 13 residues. Germline lookup yields CDR1 SGHDT and CDR2 YYEEEE. Trimming cost V 4 bases and J 9 bases, with 11 bases left between them. CDR3 nucleotides: TGTGCCAGCAGCCCGGGACATCCTTCACCCCTCCACTTT. This sequence encodes CASSPGHPSPLHF.

This chain joins TRBV29-1 and TRBJ2-5; the match to TRBD2 covers 7 bases. The ends lost 4 bases at V and 2 bases at J; junction bases unmatched: 4. The CDR3 is made up of 13 amino acids. Per germline, CDR1 SQVTM and CDR2 ANQGSEA. CDR3 protein: CSVVGGGQETQYF. CDR3 nucleotides: TGCAGCGTTGTGGGGGGGGGTCAAGAGACCCAGTACTTC.

V usage is TRBV15 and J usage is TRBJ1-4, with D possibly matching TRBD1 (5 bases). Trimming took 2 bases from V and 7 from J, leaving 20 bases between them. This CDR3 comprises 17 residues. The germline gives CDR1 LNHNV, CDR2 YYDKDF (reference sequence). CDR3 region: CATSRPLEQGVSEKLFF. CDR3 DNA: TGTGCCACCAGCAGACCTCTTGAGCAGGGCGTCAGTGAAAAACTGTTTTTT.

The chain recombines TRBV6-4 with TRBJ1-1; a possible D gene is TRBD1 (6 bases). V was trimmed by 11 bases and J by 1 base, leaving 17 bases between them. Germline V lookup: CDR1 MRHNA, CDR2 SNTAGT. This CDR3 spans 14 amino acids. Written as DNA, the CDR3 is TGTGCCGGCAAAACAGGGTCGAGGAACACTGAAGCTTTCTTT. The encoded protein is CAGKTGSRNTEAFF.

This clone was recorded a few times. This chain links TRBV11-2 with TRBJ1-3; D possibly corresponds to TRBD1 (5 bases). The ends were cut back, 4 bases at V and 0 bases at J, with 13 bases in the middle. The CDR3 sequence is 16 residues long. From germline, CDR1 is SGHAT and CDR2 FQNNGV. The CDR3 protein is CASSSQPGFSGNTIYF. CDR3 bases: TGTGCCAGCAGCTCCCAACCAGGGTTCTCTGGAAACACCATATATTTT.

The chain joins TRBV5-1 to TRBJ2-2; 8 positions agree with TRBD1. Looked up from germline, CDR1 is SGHRS and CDR2 is YFSETQ. The CDR3 is made up of 16 amino acids. Losses at the gene ends were 4 bases for V and 3 bases for J; bases not matched to a gene: 8. The CDR3 sequence is CASSQQGGADTGELFF. The CDR3 region has the DNA TGCGCCAGCAGCCAACAGGGGGGCGCGGACACCGGGGAGCTGTTTTTT.

The chain combines TRBV5-1 with TRBJ2-5; D gene unclear. This CDR3 is built from 14 residues. Germline CDR1 and CDR2: SGHRS and YFSETQ. V lost 0 bases to trimming and J lost 5 bases, with 11 bases between them. The CDR3 here is CASSLVAAGETQYF. In DNA form, the CDR3 reads TGCGCCAGCAGCTTGGTAGCCGCTGGGGAGACCCAGTACTTC.

This sequence joins TRBV27 and TRBJ2-7, with D tentatively TRBD1 (6 bases). The germline CDR1 and CDR2 sequences are MNHEY and SMNVEV (reference sequence). This CDR3 has 14 amino acids. Trimming left V 3 bases short and J 4 bases short, with 13 bases between. CDR3 sequence (DNA): TGTGCCAGCAGTTTTAGGGGGAGTTTGTACGAGCAGTACTTC. Translation gives CASSFRGSLYEQYF.

The chain couples TRBV10-1 to TRBJ1-6; 10 positions match TRBD1. With 1 base clipped from V and 9 bases from J, the junction kept 3 bases outside the gene matches. CDR1 is WNHNN, CDR2 SYGVQD, per germline (reference sequence). This CDR3 is 15 amino acids long. CDR3 DNA sequence: TGCGCCAGCAGTGAGTGGACAGGGGGTGGTTCACCCCTCCACTTT. It codes for CASSEWTGGGSPLHF.

The chain joins TRBV27 to TRBJ2-3; TRBD2 agrees at 13 bases. V lost 2 bases, J lost 1 base, and 0 bases stayed unmatched. The length of the CDR3 is 16 residues. Germline CDR1 is MNHEY and CDR2 is SMNVEV (reference sequence). CDR3 sequence (DNA): TGTGCCAGCAGTTTAGGACTAGCGGGGGGCACAGATACGCAGTATTTT. Its translation: CASSLGLAGGTDTQYF.

The V call is TRBV5-6, the J call TRBJ1-2; D remains ambiguous. Germline assignment: CDR1 SGHDT and CDR2 YYEEEE. V was trimmed by 1 base and J by 0 bases, leaving 10 bases between them. The CDR3 runs to 15 residues. In DNA form, the CDR3 reads TGTGCCAGCAGCTTGTCAGGCCGACCTAACTATGGCTACACCTTC. It specifies CASSLSGRPNYGYTF.

This chain joins TRBV6-1 and TRBJ2-7, with 13 bases identical to TRBD2. Germline loops: CDR1 MNHNS, CDR2 SASEGT. V trimming: 1 base; J trimming: 4 bases; junction bases outside the gene matches: 1. The CDR3 is made up of 15 amino acids. CDR3 protein: CASSEELAGGYEQYF. For the CDR3, the DNA is TGTGCCAGCAGTGAAGAACTAGCGGGGGGGTACGAGCAGTACTTC.

The chain combines TRBV27 with TRBJ1-5; D not certain. CDR3 size: 15 residues. The germline CDR1 and CDR2 sequences are MNHEY and SMNVEV (reference sequence). Trimming took 8 bases from V and 0 from J, leaving 14 bases between them. The DNA for the CDR3 is TGTGCCAGCTCCCCCGCCGGGGATAGCAATCAGCCCCAGCATTTT. This codes for CASSPAGDSNQPQHF.